Below, 16 T cell receptor beta chains from the same sample are listed, as sequenced in a study of blood T cell repertoires in COVID-19. Only in-frame clones appear in the TCRdb table, and some are missing; sequencing was by immunoSEQ multiplex PCR. The profile shows roughly 320,000 clones, more than 80% of them singletons. The source material was peripheral blood. Receptors originate from a woman between 50 and 59 years old with COVID-19, enrolled during active disease.

The rearrangement links TRBV30 to TRBJ2-7; tentatively, D is TRBD2 (6 bases). This CDR3 region has 17 residues. Trimming took off 0 bases at V and 1 base at J, with 19 bases between the two ends. Germline V gene sequence: CDR1 GTSNPN, CDR2 SVGIG (reference sequence). The CDR3 here is CAWSVRRGEANSYEQYF. The CDR3, as DNA: TGTGCCTGGAGTGTACGGAGGGGAGAAGCTAATTCCTACGAGCAGTACTTC.

V and J are TRBV19 and TRBJ1-3; 9 bases agree with TRBD1. The length of the CDR3 is 16 residues. V lost 7 bases, J lost 0 bases, and 7 bases stayed unmatched. Germline CDR1 is LNHDA and CDR2 is SQIVND (reference sequence). CDR3 DNA sequence: TGTGCCAGTACCCCGGGACAGGGAAACTCTGGAAACACCATATATTTT. Translating it yields CASTPGQGNSGNTIYF.

The sample holds one count of this clone. The rearrangement uses TRBV7-2 and TRBJ2-1, with 9 bases matching TRBD1. The J segment lost 5 bases and the V segment lost 3 bases, leaving 5 bases of the junction unmatched. The germline gives CDR1 SGHTA, CDR2 FQGNSA. The CDR3 loop spans 15 amino acids. The CDR3 DNA sequence: TGTGCCAGCAGCTTTCCGGGGACAGGGAACAATGAGCAGTTCTTC. Its translation is CASSFPGTGNNEQFF.

The chain recombines TRBV3-1 (or the pseudogene TRBV3-2) with TRBJ2-7; 11 bases line up with TRBD2. The CDR3 covers 15 residues. Trimming removed 3 bases from V and 7 bases from J; junction bases left unmatched: 8. Germline CDR1 is LGHDT and CDR2 is YNNKEL (reference sequence). CDR3 coding DNA: TGTGCCAGCAGCCAGTTAGCGGGAGGGGGAAGGGAGCAGTACTTC. Its protein is CASSQLAGGGREQYF.

The chain has TRBV6-5 and TRBJ2-2, with TRBD1 matching over 7 bases. This CDR3 has 15 residues. V dropped 6 bases and J dropped 2; count of bases not matched to a gene: 6. Germline values: CDR1 MNHEY, CDR2 SVGAGI. CDR3 DNA: TGTGCCAGCAGACAATACAGGGGAAACACCGGGGAGCTGTTTTTT. Residues: CASRQYRGNTGELFF.

This sequence joins TRBV18 and TRBJ2-2; the D gene is possibly TRBD2 (5 bases). Germline V gene sequence: CDR1 KGHSH, CDR2 LQKENI. The V gene lost 0 bases and the J gene lost 6 bases, with 8 bases spanning the gap. The CDR3 has 14 amino acids. CDR3 amino acids: CASSPPRVSGELFF. The CDR3 DNA sequence: TGTGCCAGCTCACCACCGAGGGTGTCCGGGGAGCTGTTTTTT.

The chain links TRBV7-2 to TRBJ2-3, with D perhaps matching TRBD2 (5 bases). Germline V gives CDR1 SGHTA, CDR2 FQGNSA. The V end lost 8 bases, the J end lost 0 bases, and 9 bases lay between the germline ends. This CDR3 has 13 amino acids. CDR3 in DNA: TGTGCCAGCGACCCGGGGAGCACAGATACGCAGTATTTT. Its protein product is CASDPGSTDTQYF.

This clone was recorded only once. The chain has TRBV15 and TRBJ2-5; the D gene is possibly TRBD2 (5 bases). CDR3 size: 17 residues. Germline CDR1 LNHNV, CDR2 YYDKDF (reference sequence). V dropped 4 bases and J dropped 3 bases, with 21 bases sitting between them. The CDR3 coding sequence is TGTGCCACCAGCACTGACCAGCAGCGGCCTTCCAAAGAGACCCAGTACTTC. Its translation is CATSTDQQRPSKETQYF.

CDR3 residues: CASSADSSSGYEQYF. In nucleotides, the CDR3 is TGTGCCAGCAGCGCCGACAGCTCCTCGGGCTACGAGCAGTACTTC. This chain links TRBV9 with TRBJ2-7, with D possibly being TRBD1 (5 bases). Trimming removed 3 bases at V and 3 bases at J, with 16 bases between. Germline V lookup: CDR1 SGDLS, CDR2 YYNGEE. This CDR3 is built from 15 residues.

The chain joins TRBV5-6 to TRBJ1-1, with 7 positions matching TRBD1. From germline, CDR1 is SGHDT and CDR2 YYEEEE. Trimming took 3 bases from V and 0 from J; bases not matched to a gene: 5. The CDR3 covers 15 residues. The CDR3 protein is CASSSLGQMNTEAFF. CDR3 DNA sequence: TGTGCCAGCAGCTCCCTGGGACAGATGAACACTGAAGCTTTCTTT.

The chain carries TRBV5-1 and TRBJ2-3; 7 bases fit TRBD2. V gave up 0 bases and J gave up 0 bases; unmatched junction bases: 7. This CDR3 is 17 amino acids long. Looked up from germline, CDR1 is SGHRS and CDR2 is YFSETQ. This CDR3 reads CASSLVSTSQSTDTQYF. The CDR3 DNA is TGCGCCAGCAGCTTGGTCTCGACTAGCCAGAGCACAGATACGCAGTATTTT.

The gene calls are TRBV5-1 and TRBJ2-1, with 15 bases aligning to TRBD2. The CDR3 extends over 15 amino acids. CDR1 is SGHRS, CDR2 YFSETQ, per germline. V shed 6 bases, J shed 9 bases, and the junction held 7 bases outside the gene matches. The CDR3 region is CASTRGLAGGPEQFF. The CDR3 DNA sequence: TGCGCCAGCACCCGGGGACTAGCGGGAGGCCCTGAGCAGTTCTTC.

The V call is TRBV29-1, the J call TRBJ2-2; 9 nucleotides align to TRBD1. The germline V gene has CDR1 SQVTM and CDR2 ANQGSEA. The CDR3 has 13 residues. The J segment lost 5 bases and the V segment lost 7 bases, leaving 5 bases of the junction unmatched. CDR3 sequence reads: CSGTGGATGELFF. The CDR3 nucleotides are TGCAGCGGCACAGGGGGCGCAACCGGGGAGCTGTTTTTT.

The chain carries TRBV5-4 and TRBJ2-7; D remains unclear. The CDR3 runs to 14 residues. Germline V gene data show CDR1 as SGHNT and CDR2 as YYREEE (reference sequence). V shed 3 bases and J shed 4 bases, with 14 bases lying between them. Here the CDR3 DNA reads TGTGCCAGCAGCTCCCATACTCTACGGTACGAGCAGTACTTC. Protein sequence: CASSSHTLRYEQYF. Full variable domain (rest looked up from reference TRBV5-4 and TRBJ2-7): ETGVTQSPTHLIKTRGQQVTLRCSSQSGHNTVSWYQQALGQGPQFIFQYYREEENGRGNFPPRFSGLQFPNYSSELNVNALELDDSALYLCASSSHTLRYEQYFGPGTRLTVT.

The J gene is TRBJ1-6, the V gene TRBV6-2 or TRBV6-3; D is perhaps TRBD1 (6 bases). From germline, CDR1 is MNHEY and CDR2 SVGEGT. Between the trimmed V and J ends, which lost 2 bases and 9 bases, there was a span of 11 bases. The CDR3 consists of 14 residues. The CDR3 nucleotides read TGTGCCAGCAGTTACCAAACAGGGAGTTCACCCCTCCACTTT. Protein: CASSYQTGSSPLHF.

This sequence joins TRBV18 and TRBJ1-2; D is possibly TRBD1 (6 bases). CDR1 KGHSH and CDR2 LQKENI come from the germline V gene. V lost 5 bases to trimming and J lost 1 base, with 17 bases between them. This CDR3 is built from 16 residues. The CDR3 reads CASSAFTGSYNYGYTF. In nucleotides, the CDR3 is TGTGCCAGCTCAGCATTCACAGGGTCTTATAACTATGGCTACACCTTC.